The clone carrying this T cell receptor (beta chain) was seen only a few times. Its target is unknown. The sample comes from a study of Graves' ophthalmopathy and Graves' hyperthyroidism. Study at large: Researchers obtained peripheral blood at initial diagnosis, before any treatment had begun. General observations from the study: The model's prediction of ophthalmopathy progression had about 70% sensitivity and 72% to 80% specificity. A classifier, a 13-signature model, separated ophthalmopathy from stable hyperthyroidism with approximately 88% sensitivity and 65% to 83% specificity.

CDR3 regions of TCR beta were amplified from RNA transcripts. Second-round multiplex PCR came after a first-round RT-PCR that employed HTBI primers. TCRdb used MiXCR to reprocess the multiplex PCR reads, holding one entry per CDR3 protein. In the table there are some 410,000 distinct CDR3 sequences, over 20% of which are singletons. Enrollment excluded any patients with other autoimmune diseases, uncontrolled infections, pregnancy or lactation. The sequenced sample consisted of peripheral blood. The TCR was taken from a woman aged 18-29 years with stable Graves' hyperthyroidism.

CDR3 bases: TGTGCCAGCAGTGGGACATTTCAAGAGACCCAGTACTTC. This encodes CASSGTFQETQYF. The chain employs TRBV6-1 and TRBJ2-5; D is possibly TRBD1 (5 bases). The CDR3 length is 13 residues. Trimming pared 4 bases from V and 2 bases from J, leaving 8 bases between. Germline V gene data show CDR1 as MNHNS and CDR2 as SASEGT.